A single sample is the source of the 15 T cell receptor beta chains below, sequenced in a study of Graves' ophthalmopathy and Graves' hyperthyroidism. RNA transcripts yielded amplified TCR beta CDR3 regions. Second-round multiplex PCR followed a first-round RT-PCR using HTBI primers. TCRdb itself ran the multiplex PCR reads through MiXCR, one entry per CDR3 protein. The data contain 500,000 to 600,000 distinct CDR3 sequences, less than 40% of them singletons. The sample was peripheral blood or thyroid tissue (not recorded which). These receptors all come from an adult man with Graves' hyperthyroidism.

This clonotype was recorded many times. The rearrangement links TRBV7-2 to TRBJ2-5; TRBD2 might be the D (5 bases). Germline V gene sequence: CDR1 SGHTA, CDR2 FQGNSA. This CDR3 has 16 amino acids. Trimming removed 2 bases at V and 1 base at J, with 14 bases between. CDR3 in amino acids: CASSLIPEATQETQYF. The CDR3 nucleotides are TGTGCCAGCAGCTTAATTCCGGAGGCAACCCAAGAGACCCAGTACTTC.

The DNA of the CDR3 is TGTGCCAGCATGTTGGGGGGGCACTCGAAGGCCCTCCACTTT. Its translation is CASMLGGHSKALHF. The genes are TRBV6-6 and TRBJ1-6; perhaps TRBD1 as D (6 bases). Germline V gene lookup returns CDR1 MNHNY and CDR2 SVGAGI (reference sequence). The CDR3 has 14 residues. Trimming left V 7 bases short and J 14 bases short, with 21 bases between.

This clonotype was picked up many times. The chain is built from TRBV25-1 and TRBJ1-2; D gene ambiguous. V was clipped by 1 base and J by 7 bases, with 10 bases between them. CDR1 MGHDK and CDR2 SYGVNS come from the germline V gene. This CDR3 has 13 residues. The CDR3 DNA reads TGTGCCAGCAGTGAATCGTTAGGAGGTGGCTACACCTTC. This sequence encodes CASSESLGGGYTF.

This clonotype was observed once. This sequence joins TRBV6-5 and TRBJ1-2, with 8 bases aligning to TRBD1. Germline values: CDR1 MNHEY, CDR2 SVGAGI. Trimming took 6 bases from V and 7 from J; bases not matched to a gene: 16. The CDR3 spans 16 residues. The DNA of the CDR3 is TGTGCCAGCAGAGCCTTATTAACGGGACAGGACGGTGGCTACACCTTC. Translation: CASRALLTGQDGGYTF.

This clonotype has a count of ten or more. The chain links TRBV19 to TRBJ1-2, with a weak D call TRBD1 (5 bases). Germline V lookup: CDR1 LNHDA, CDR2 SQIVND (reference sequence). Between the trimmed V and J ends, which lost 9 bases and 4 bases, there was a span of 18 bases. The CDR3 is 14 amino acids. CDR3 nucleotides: TGTGCCAGCACCCCAGGGCCGGGCAGCTATGGCTACACCTTC. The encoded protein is CASTPGPGSYGYTF.

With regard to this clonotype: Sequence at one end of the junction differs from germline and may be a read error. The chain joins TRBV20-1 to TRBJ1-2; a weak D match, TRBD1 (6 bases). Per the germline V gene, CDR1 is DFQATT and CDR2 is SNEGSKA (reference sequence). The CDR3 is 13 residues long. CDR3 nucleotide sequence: TGCAGTGCTAGAGATAAGGGGACAATGGTTATGGACTTC. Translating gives CSARDKGTMVMDF.

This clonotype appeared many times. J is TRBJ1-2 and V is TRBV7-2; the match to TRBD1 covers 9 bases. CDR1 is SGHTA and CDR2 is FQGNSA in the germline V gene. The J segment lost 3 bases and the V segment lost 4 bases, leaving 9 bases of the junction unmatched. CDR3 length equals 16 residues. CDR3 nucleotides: TGTGCCAGCAGCTGGGGACAGGGAACGGGGGACTATGGCTACACCTTC. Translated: CASSWGQGTGDYGYTF.

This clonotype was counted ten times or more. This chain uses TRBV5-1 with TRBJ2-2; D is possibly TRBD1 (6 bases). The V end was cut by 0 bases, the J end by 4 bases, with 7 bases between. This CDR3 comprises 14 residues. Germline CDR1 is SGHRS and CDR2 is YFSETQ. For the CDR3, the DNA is TGCGCCAGCAGCTTGGTACAGGGCACCGGGGAGCTGTTTTTT. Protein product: CASSLVQGTGELFF.

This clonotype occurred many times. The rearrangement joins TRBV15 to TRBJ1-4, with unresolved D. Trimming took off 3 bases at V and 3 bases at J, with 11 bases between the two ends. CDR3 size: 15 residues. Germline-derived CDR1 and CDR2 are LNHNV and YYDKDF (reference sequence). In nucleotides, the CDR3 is TGTGCCACCAGCAGTGACGGGATTCCTAATGAAAAACTGTTTTTT. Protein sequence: CATSSDGIPNEKLFF.

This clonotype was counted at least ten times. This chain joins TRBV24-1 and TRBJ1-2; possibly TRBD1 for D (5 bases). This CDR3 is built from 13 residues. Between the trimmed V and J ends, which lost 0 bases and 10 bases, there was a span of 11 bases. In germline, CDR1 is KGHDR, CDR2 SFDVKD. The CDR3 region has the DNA TGTGCCACCAGTGATTTGTCGGGGGATTCCTACACCTTC. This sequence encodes CATSDLSGDSYTF.

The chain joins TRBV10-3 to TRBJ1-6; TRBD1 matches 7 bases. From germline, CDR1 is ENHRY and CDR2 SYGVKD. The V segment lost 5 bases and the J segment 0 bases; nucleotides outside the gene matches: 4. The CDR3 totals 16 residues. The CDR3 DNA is TGTGCCATCAGTTTTGGGACAGTCTCCTATAATTCACCCCTCCACTTT. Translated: CAISFGTVSYNSPLHF.

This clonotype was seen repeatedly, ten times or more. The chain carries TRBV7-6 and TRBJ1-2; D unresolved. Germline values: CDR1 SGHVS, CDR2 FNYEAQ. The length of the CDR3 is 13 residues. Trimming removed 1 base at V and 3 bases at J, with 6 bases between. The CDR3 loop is CASSLDPDYGYTF. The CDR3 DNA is TGTGCCAGCAGCTTAGATCCAGACTATGGCTACACCTTC.

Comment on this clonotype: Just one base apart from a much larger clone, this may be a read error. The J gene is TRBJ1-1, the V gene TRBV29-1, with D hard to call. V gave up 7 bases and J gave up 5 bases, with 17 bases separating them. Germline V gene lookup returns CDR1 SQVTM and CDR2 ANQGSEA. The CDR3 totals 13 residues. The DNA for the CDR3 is TGCAGCGCCGTGGAGGATGTAAAGACTGAAGCTTTCTTT. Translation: CSAVEDVKTEAFF.

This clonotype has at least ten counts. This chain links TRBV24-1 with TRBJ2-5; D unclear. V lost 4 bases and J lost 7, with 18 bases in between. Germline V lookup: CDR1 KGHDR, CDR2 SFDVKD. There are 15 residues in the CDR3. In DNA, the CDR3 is TGTGCCACCAGTGACGCACGTACTCGGAAGCGGACCCAGTACTTC. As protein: CATSDARTRKRTQYF.

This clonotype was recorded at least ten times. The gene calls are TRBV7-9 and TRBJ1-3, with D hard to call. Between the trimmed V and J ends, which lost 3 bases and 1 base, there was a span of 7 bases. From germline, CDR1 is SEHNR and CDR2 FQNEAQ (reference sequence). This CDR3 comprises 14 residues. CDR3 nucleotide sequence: TGTGCCAGCAGCTTGGGAACTTCTGGAAACACCATATATTTT. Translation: CASSLGTSGNTIYF.